These T cell receptor beta chains were read from a single sample in a study of tumor-infiltrating lymphocytes in primary liver carcinoma. TCRdb re-called the multiplex PCR reads with MiXCR, one entry per CDR3 protein. The repertoire holds about 120,000 distinct CDR3 sequences, with 55% to 65% as singletons. Sequenced material: liver tumor tissue from sampling region 1. These receptors all stem from a woman aged 60-70 years with primary liver carcinoma and hepatitis B virus infection. Both conserved end residues are part of each CDR3. Each record gives: V gene, J gene, CDR3 protein.

V: TRBV6-5; J: TRBJ2-3; CDR3: CASSLYPTSGTDTQYF
V: TRBV28; J: TRBJ2-3; CDR3: CASSPTHGTDTQYF
V: TRBV5-1; J: TRBJ2-7; CDR3: CTSSLVGGNYEQYF
V: TRBV2; J: TRBJ2-7; CDR3: CASSDEARGSYEQYF
V: TRBV6-2/TRBV6-3; J: TRBJ2-7; CDR3: CASSTEGAGANYEPYF
V: TRBV5-1; J: TRBJ2-7; CDR3: CASKLTGGPYEQYF
V: TRBV6-5; J: TRBJ2-3; CDR3: CASQGGGRTDTQYF
V: TRBV6-5; J: TRBJ1-1; CDR3: CTSNHRGRITEAFF
V: TRBV30; J: TRBJ1-2; CDR3: CARSLMGNYDYTF
V: TRBV5-6; J: NA; CDR3: CASSLGRRGPNQPQYF
V: TRBV7-8; J: TRBJ1-5; CDR3: CASSLGSHQPQDF
V: TRBV10-3; J: TRBJ2-1; CDR3: CAIDQEGKRGKINEQFF
V: TRBV6-1; J: TRBJ2-7; CDR3: CASGTGNGYEQYF
V: TRBV11-2; J: TRBJ2-1; CDR3: CACSPPPYNEQSF
V: TRBV6-2/TRBV6-3; J: TRBJ2-1; CDR3: CTSRVTTNDEQFF
V: TRBV11-1; J: TRBJ2-7; CDR3: CARSLVQAYEQYF
V: TRBV6-5; J: TRBJ2-1; CDR3: CASSGSGLVGNEQFF
V: TRBV5-6; J: TRBJ2-4; CDR3: CDSIRWGSGYIHYF
V: TRBV11-2; J: TRBJ2-3; CDR3: CASSLGLTYTSDTQCF
V: TRBV11-2; J: TRBJ1-2; CDR3: CASSLGQSRGYAF